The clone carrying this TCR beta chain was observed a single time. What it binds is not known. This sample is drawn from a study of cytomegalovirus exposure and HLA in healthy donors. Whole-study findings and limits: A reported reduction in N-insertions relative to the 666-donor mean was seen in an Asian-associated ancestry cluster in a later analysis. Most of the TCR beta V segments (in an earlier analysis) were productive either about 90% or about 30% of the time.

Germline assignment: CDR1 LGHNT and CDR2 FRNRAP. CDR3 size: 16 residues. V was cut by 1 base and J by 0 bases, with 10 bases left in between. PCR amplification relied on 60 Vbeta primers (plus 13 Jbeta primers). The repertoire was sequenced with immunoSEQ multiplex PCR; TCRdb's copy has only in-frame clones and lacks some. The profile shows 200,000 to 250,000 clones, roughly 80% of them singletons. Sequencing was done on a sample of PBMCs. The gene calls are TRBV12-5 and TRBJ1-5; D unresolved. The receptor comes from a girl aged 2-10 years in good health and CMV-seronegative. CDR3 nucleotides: TGTGCTAGTGGTTTGGCCAGTGTTTATAGCAATCAGCCCCAGCATTTT. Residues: CASGLASVYSNQPQHF.